This T cell receptor (beta chain) was recorded in a study of OX40 agonist ivuxolimab in advanced cancers. Study-level information: Cancers in dose escalation were hepatocellular, melanoma, renal cell and head and neck. Partial responses were observed in three patients, of whom one had hepatocellular carcinoma and two had cutaneous melanoma.

The V and J ends lost 4 bases and 3 bases, in that order; junction bases with no gene match: 6. The germline CDR1 and CDR2 sequences are MNHEY and SVGAGI. The CDR3 has 14 amino acids. General observations from the study: Some of the lowest clonal expansion was seen in partial responders at 0.1-3.0 mg/kg.

Blood draws occurred at baseline, cycle 4 day 1, and cycle 7 day 1. This clone showed up just once. The target antigen is unknown. The data were produced by immunoSEQ multiplex PCR, yet TCRdb's version contains in-frame clones alone and is incomplete. The sample has under 80,000 clones, around 90% seen once. This sequence originates from an adult with an advanced solid tumor such as melanoma, head and neck, liver or kidney cancer. The material was CD4+ or CD8+ T cells sorted from blood, obtained in a trial of the OX40 agonist ivuxolimab. The chain employs TRBV6-5 and TRBJ2-7; 7 nucleotides match TRBD2. The CDR3 DNA reads as TGTGCCAGCAGTTCTCGCGGGGGACTCTACGAGCAGTACTTC. Translation: CASSSRGGLYEQYF.